This T cell receptor beta chain came from a study of blood T cell repertoires in COVID-19. Across the whole study: Acute-phase and convalescent COVID-19 samples originated in the United States, Italy and Spain. PBMCs, B-cell-depleted T cells, or T cells were the source of the cDNA or gDNA that made up the material.

In the original workflow: It was from reference gene primer amplification that nucleated cell counts were estimated. TCRdb's copy holds only in-frame clones and misses some; the assay was immunoSEQ multiplex PCR. The V and J calls and clone size are taken from that table; D and trimming were inferred from the DNA. The sample holds 150,000 to 190,000 clones, roughly 71% seen once. V dropped 0 bases and J dropped 2 bases, with 6 bases sitting between them. Germline lookup yields CDR1 SGHKS and CDR2 YYEKEE (reference sequence). The CDR3 extends over 13 amino acids. This clone was counted only a few times.

The chain recombines TRBV5-5 with TRBJ2-7, with no clear D. Sequencing used peripheral blood. The clonotype was recovered from a woman aged 80 or over with acute or convalescent COVID-19. The CDR3 sequence: CASSLAATYEQYF. The CDR3 nucleotides are TGTGCCAGCAGCTTGGCTGCTACCTACGAGCAGTACTTC.